This T cell receptor (beta chain) was documented in a study of metastatic and nonmetastatic thyroid tumors. Trimming at V came to 2 bases and at J to 0 bases, leaving 11 bases not matched to a gene. The CDR3 length is 18 residues. With MiXCR, TCRdb called clones anew from the PCR reads. The repertoire holds tens of thousands of clones, roughly 15% seen once, with about 3.4% in the top ten. All patients were treatment-naive before thyroid surgery. The specimen sequenced was blood. The rearrangement uses TRBV12-3 or TRBV12-4 and TRBJ2-3; 7 nucleotides align to TRBD1. The TCR sequence derives from a female donor with papillary thyroid cancer or a benign thyroid nodule (not recorded which). Some clones in this sample may be carry-over from other donors' samples. CDR3 bases: TGTGCCAGCAGTTTATCCCAAGGGGGCGGTCCTAGCACAGATACGCAGTATTTT. Its translation is CASSLSQGGGPSTDTQYF.